This T cell receptor beta chain was recorded in a study of OX40 agonist ivuxolimab in advanced cancers. Study-wide background: Those enrolled were roughly 80% male, with a mean age of around 55 years and ages from roughly 23 to 79. The study's findings and limits: CD8+ T cells averaged more expanded clones than CD4+.

On this clone: Its antigen remains unidentified.

The protocol was immunoSEQ multiplex PCR, while the TCRdb copy is restricted to in-frame clones and leaves out a portion. The sample yields approximately 60,000 clones, roughly 90% seen once. The V end was cut by 5 bases, the J end by 7 bases, with 12 bases between. In germline, CDR1 is MNHNS, CDR2 SASEGT. This CDR3 is built from 13 residues. The TCR sequence derives from an adult with an advanced solid tumor such as melanoma, head and neck, liver or kidney cancer. This rearrangement joins TRBV6-1 to TRBJ2-1; the D is unclear. Material: CD4+ or CD8+ T cells sorted from blood, obtained in a trial of the OX40 agonist ivuxolimab. This CDR3 reads CASSLKPVNEQFF. The CDR3 DNA sequence: TGTGCCAGCAGTCTTAAGCCGGTGAATGAGCAGTTCTTC.